This passage covers 3 T cell receptor beta chains from one sample sequenced in a study of blood T cell repertoires in COVID-19. TCRdb's table, derived via immunoSEQ multiplex PCR, lists solely in-frame clones and lacks some. The sample has a few hundred thousand clones; roughly 89% are singletons. The material sequenced was PBMCs or T cells enriched from blood (not recorded which). These receptors were obtained from a man aged 30-40 years who had been exposed to COVID-19.

This sequence joins TRBV7-7 and TRBJ2-5, with 14 bases lining up with TRBD2. Germline V gene data show CDR1 as SSHAT and CDR2 as FNYEAQ (reference sequence). V lost 2 bases and J lost 2; bases outside the gene matches: 10. There are 19 residues in the CDR3. CDR3 in amino acids: CASSLTPRGTSGGQETQYF. As DNA, the CDR3 is TGTGCCAGCAGCTTAACGCCGAGGGGGACTAGCGGGGGACAAGAGACCCAGTACTTC.

The CDR3: CASSRSSYEQYF. The CDR3 DNA follows: TGTGCCAGCAGTAGGAGCTCCTACGAGCAGTACTTC. J is TRBJ2-7 and V is TRBV2; D call uncertain. V was trimmed by 5 bases and J by 0 bases, leaving 5 bases between them. The V gene's germline CDR1 is SNHLY and CDR2 FYNNEI. The CDR3 extends over 12 amino acids.

The chain links TRBV25-1 to TRBJ2-1, with 7 bases matching TRBD2. With 4 bases clipped from V and 0 bases from J, the junction kept 0 bases outside the gene matches. Germline CDR1 reads MGHDK; CDR2 reads SYGVNS. The CDR3 extends over 14 amino acids. The CDR3 protein is CASSGDYSYNEQFF. The CDR3 nucleotides read TGTGCCAGCAGTGGGGACTACTCCTACAATGAGCAGTTCTTC.